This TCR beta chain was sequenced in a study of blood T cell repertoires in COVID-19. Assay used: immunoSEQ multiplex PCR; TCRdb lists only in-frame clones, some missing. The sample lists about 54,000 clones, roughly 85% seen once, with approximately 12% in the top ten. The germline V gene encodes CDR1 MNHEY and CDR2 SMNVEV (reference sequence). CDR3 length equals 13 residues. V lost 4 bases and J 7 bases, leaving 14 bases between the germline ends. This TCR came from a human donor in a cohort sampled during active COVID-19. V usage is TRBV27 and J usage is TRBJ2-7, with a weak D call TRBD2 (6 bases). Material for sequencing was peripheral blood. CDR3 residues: CASSSLGGWEQYF. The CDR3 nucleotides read TGTGCCAGCAGTTCACTGGGGGGTTGGGAGCAGTACTTC.